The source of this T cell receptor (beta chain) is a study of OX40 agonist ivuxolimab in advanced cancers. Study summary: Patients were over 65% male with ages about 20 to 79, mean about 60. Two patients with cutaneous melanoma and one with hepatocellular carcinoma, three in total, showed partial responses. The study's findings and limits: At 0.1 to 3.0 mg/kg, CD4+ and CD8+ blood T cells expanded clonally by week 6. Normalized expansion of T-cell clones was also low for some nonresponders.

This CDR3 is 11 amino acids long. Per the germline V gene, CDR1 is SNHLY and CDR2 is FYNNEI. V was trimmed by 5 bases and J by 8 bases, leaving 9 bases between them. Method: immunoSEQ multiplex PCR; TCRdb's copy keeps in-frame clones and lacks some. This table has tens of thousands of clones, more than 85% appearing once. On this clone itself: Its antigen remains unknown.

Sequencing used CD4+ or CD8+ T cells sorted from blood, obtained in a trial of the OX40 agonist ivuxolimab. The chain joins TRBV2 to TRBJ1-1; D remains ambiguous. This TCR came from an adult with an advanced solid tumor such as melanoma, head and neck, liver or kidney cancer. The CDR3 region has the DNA TGTGCCAGCAGTCAAAGAGGAGAAGCTTTCTTT. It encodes CASSQRGEAFF.